A single T cell receptor (beta chain) is shown here with its context. Its antigen is undetermined. This sample was taken from a study of cytotoxic CD8 clonotypes in ibrutinib-treated CLL. Points from the study as a whole: Public clonotypes, found uncommonly, either contracted or stayed stable on treatment. Sampling schedules were unmatched across sustained-remission and progressing patients.

The CDR3 is 14 amino acids. TCRdb's copy holds only in-frame clones and misses some; the assay was immunoSEQ multiplex PCR. This sample has about 160,000 clones; 84% occur once, and the top ten carry 4.6%. This rearrangement joins TRBV21-1 to TRBJ2-7; TRBD2 was called by the table and not checked on the DNA. TRBV21-1 constitutes a pseudogene. The origin of this receptor is a human donor with chronic lymphocytic leukemia. The material sequenced was PBMCs, taken after 24 months of ibrutinib treatment. In nucleotides, the CDR3 is TGTGCCAGCAGCACCCCCGGGGATATGTACGAGCAGTACTTC. This translates into CASSTPGDMYEQYF.